This T cell receptor (beta chain) appears in the sequencing data of a study of blood T cell repertoires in COVID-19. Study details: The study drew acute and convalescent COVID-19 samples from the United States, Italy and Spain. Sources were T cells, B-cell-depleted T cells, or PBMCs; the material itself was cDNA or gDNA.

The CDR3 is 13 amino acids. V was cut by 8 bases and J by 3 bases, with 14 bases left in between. Germline V lookup: CDR1 SGHAT, CDR2 FQNNGV. Per the study methods: Nucleated cell number was recorded as an estimate derived from reference gene primer amplification. Sequenced by immunoSEQ multiplex PCR; TCRdb stores in-frame clones only, minus some. The V and J calls and clone size come from that table; D and trimming were worked out from the DNA. The sample lists approximately 270,000 clones; around 90% were seen once. The TCR was taken from a man aged 45 to 65 with acute or convalescent COVID-19. This chain uses TRBV11-2 with TRBJ2-7; TRBD1 might be the D (5 bases). The sequencing input was peripheral blood. CDR3 sequence: CASGAGLYYEQYF. The CDR3, as DNA: TGTGCCAGCGGGGCAGGGCTCTACTACGAGCAGTACTTC.